This TCR beta chain was captured in a study of blood T cells in healthy people across ages. This clonotype was recorded a few times. Its specificity is not known. The V end lost 4 bases, the J end lost 10 bases, and 8 bases lay between the germline ends. The CDR3 loop spans 10 amino acids. CDR1 is SQVTM and CDR2 is ANQGSEA in the germline V gene. Overall study findings and caveats: The percentage of naive T cells correlated strongly with TCR beta diversity.

Through a sample-barcoded 5' primer and a J-beta primer mix, a second PCR was run for roughly 7 to 11 cycles. Using its own MiXCR run on the 5' RACE reads, TCRdb lists one record per CDR3 protein. The data hold over 750,000 distinct CDR3 sequences, with around 25% observed a single time. This sample was also put to use in a study of T cells of mothers and their children. From that paper: A slight, non-significant increase in overlap was found for related mother-child pairs relative to unrelated pairs.

The gene calls are TRBV29-1 and TRBJ2-1; D is unresolved. The receptor's source is a boy between 10 and 17 years old in good health. Sequencing was done on a sample of blood. This CDR3 reads CSVVDIEQFF. CDR3 bases: TGCAGCGTTGTTGACATCGAGCAGTTCTTC.